Below, 24 T cell receptor beta chains from the same sample are listed, as sequenced in a study of cytotoxic CD8 clonotypes in ibrutinib-treated CLL (dated by TCRdb to the early 2020s). Library prep was done by the immunoSEQ multiplex PCR assay. The table comes from immuneACCESS by way of TCRdb, which keeps in-frame sequences with V and J called. Part of the clones is missing from these tables; in studies checked, under half for an unresolved V gene and the rest for unknown reasons. Within this sample are about 16,000 clones, with approximately 67% of them counted one time only. The top ten constitute 15% to 20% of the sample. Sequenced material: PBMCs, taken before ibrutinib treatment. These TCRs come from a human donor with chronic lymphocytic leukemia.

The rearrangement links TRBV6-6 to TRBJ2-7; possibly TRBD1 for D (5 bases). V was trimmed by 6 bases and J by 2 bases, leaving 11 bases between them. The CDR3 runs to 13 residues. CDR1 is MNHNY, CDR2 SVGAGI, per germline (reference sequence). The CDR3 nucleotides are TGTGCCAGCAGCGGACATCCCACCTACGAGCAGTACTTC. This translates into CASSGHPTYEQYF.

The chain couples TRBV29-1 to TRBJ2-5; 11 bases align to TRBD1. J lost 4 bases, V lost 6 bases, and 7 bases had no gene match. Germline loops: CDR1 SQVTM, CDR2 ANQGSEA. This CDR3 is built from 14 residues. Written as DNA, the CDR3 is TGCAGCGTCGCTTCCGGGACAGGGGGAGAGACCCAGTACTTC. Protein product: CSVASGTGGETQYF.

The rearrangement uses TRBV29-1 and TRBJ1-1; 8 bases agree with TRBD1. CDR1 and CDR2 (germline): SQVTM, ANQGSEA. There are 14 residues in the CDR3. J gave up 2 bases and V 2 bases, and 4 bases lay outside the gene matches. CDR3 protein: CSVEWSGGNTEAFF. The CDR3 DNA follows: TGCAGCGTTGAATGGTCAGGGGGCAACACTGAAGCTTTCTTT.

V usage is TRBV9 and J usage is TRBJ2-5; 9 nucleotides match TRBD1. The germline CDR1 and CDR2 sequences are SGDLS and YYNGEE. The junction had 8 bases not matched to a gene; V was cut back by 4 bases and J by 4 bases. The CDR3 contains 15 residues. The CDR3 DNA follows: TGTGCCAGCAGCTCCCGGGACAGGGCATTAGAGACCCAGTACTTC. Encoded protein: CASSSRDRALETQYF.

The chain employs TRBV7-3 and TRBJ1-1; D remains ambiguous. V was clipped by 2 bases and J by 2 bases, with 6 bases between them. The CDR3 consists of 13 residues. Germline V gives CDR1 SGHTA, CDR2 FQGTGA. The CDR3 is CASSLWENTEAFF. The DNA of the CDR3 is TGTGCCAGCAGCTTATGGGAAAACACTGAAGCTTTCTTT.

The chain joins TRBV25-1 to TRBJ2-5, with 7 bases matching TRBD1. V dropped 2 bases and J dropped 1; count of bases not matched to a gene: 4. This CDR3 comprises 15 residues. The germline V gene encodes CDR1 MGHDK and CDR2 SYGVNS. As DNA, the CDR3 is TGTGCCAGCAGTGAAGGGACAGTCGTCCAAGAGACCCAGTACTTC. Translating it yields CASSEGTVVQETQYF.

CDR3 nucleotides: TGTGCCAGCAGTTTCCGGCGGTTCCACGAGCAGTACTTC. Translated, it gives CASSFRRFHEQYF. The rearrangement uses TRBV2 and TRBJ2-7; D is unresolved. The germline gives CDR1 SNHLY, CDR2 FYNNEI. The CDR3 totals 13 residues. V lost 5 bases and J lost 5, with 13 bases in between.

The chain joins TRBV30 to TRBJ2-1; TRBD2 is a possible D gene (5 bases). Germline V gene lookup returns CDR1 GTSNPN and CDR2 SVGIG (reference sequence). The CDR3 is 15 residues long. V was cut by 3 bases and J by 0 bases, with 12 bases left in between. CDR3 region: CAWRRTGISYNEQFF. The CDR3, as DNA: TGTGCCTGGAGACGAACGGGGATCTCCTACAATGAGCAGTTCTTC.

This clone appeared a few times. CDR3: CASSLGAEEPQHF. Written as DNA, the CDR3 is TGTGCCAGCAGCTTAGGAGCGGAGGAGCCCCAGCATTTT. The chain couples TRBV7-8 to TRBJ1-5, with unresolved D. From germline, CDR1 is SGHVS and CDR2 FQNEAQ. The CDR3 length is 13 residues. Trimming took off 1 base at V and 8 bases at J, with 9 bases between the two ends.

The chain combines TRBV7-6 with TRBJ1-1; a weak D match, TRBD1 (5 bases). Germline V CDR1 and CDR2: SGHVS, FNYEAQ. The V gene lost 3 bases and the J gene lost 3 bases, with 8 bases spanning the gap. The CDR3 loop spans 13 amino acids. The CDR3 sequence: CASSFGTDTEAFF. DNA for the CDR3: TGTGCCAGCAGCTTCGGGACGGACACTGAAGCTTTCTTT.

This rearrangement joins TRBV5-6 to TRBJ1-2, with TRBD1 matching 9 bases. The CDR3 totals 14 residues. Germline CDR1 is SGHDT and CDR2 is YYEEEE. With V trimmed by 5 bases and J by 3 bases, 5 bases remained unmatched. This CDR3 is CASRGTGLDYGYTF. CDR3 sequence (DNA): TGTGCCAGCAGGGGGACAGGGTTAGACTATGGCTACACCTTC.

The chain recombines TRBV28 with TRBJ2-7, with TRBD2 identical over 10 bases. The CDR3 consists of 13 residues. After removal of 6 bases from V and 3 bases from J, the junction contained 2 bases not matched to a gene. The germline V gene encodes CDR1 MDHEN and CDR2 SYDVKM. The CDR3 loop reads CASRLAGHYEQYF. DNA of the CDR3: TGTGCCAGCAGACTAGCGGGGCACTACGAGCAGTACTTC.

In its sample, this clone was seen a few times. The rearrangement joins TRBV20-1 to TRBJ2-7; D gene ambiguous. Germline CDR1 DFQATT, CDR2 SNEGSKA (reference sequence). The CDR3 runs 11 residues. Trimming pared 6 bases from V and 7 bases from J, leaving 13 bases between. For the CDR3, the DNA is TGCAGTGCCCCCCTAGGTTTGGAGCAGTACTTC. Translation gives CSAPLGLEQYF.

The chain uses TRBV7-8 and TRBJ2-7; 7 bases map to TRBD2. Germline CDR1 SGHVS, CDR2 FQNEAQ. Germline trimming cut 0 bases from V and 3 bases from J; bases unmatched to any gene: 8. The CDR3 covers 16 residues. The CDR3 region is CASSLAGRRTSYEQYF. The CDR3 nucleotides are TGTGCCAGCAGCTTAGCGGGGAGACGGACTAGCTACGAGCAGTACTTC.

The chain combines TRBV10-3 with TRBJ2-1; perhaps TRBD2 as D (7 bases). Trimming removed 4 bases from V and 0 bases from J, with 13 bases in between. The germline gives CDR1 ENHRY, CDR2 SYGVKD. This CDR3 is 16 amino acids long. In DNA, the CDR3 is TGTGCCATCAGTGGGCGGGGGCAGGGCTCCTACAATGAGCAGTTCTTC. Translated, it gives CAISGRGQGSYNEQFF.

The gene calls are TRBV28 and TRBJ1-2; 7 bases map to TRBD1. Trimming cost V 5 bases and J 13 bases; bases outside gene matches: 13. CDR3 length equals 13 residues. Germline assignment: CDR1 MDHEN and CDR2 SYDVKM. CDR3 nucleotides: TGTGCCAGCAGTCCCTCCCGCCGACAGGGACCCACCTTC. Its protein product is CASSPSRRQGPTF.

The chain links TRBV7-6 to TRBJ2-1; 11 bases are shared with TRBD2. V trimming: 1 base; J trimming: 6 bases; junction bases outside the gene matches: 11. Germline V gives CDR1 SGHVS, CDR2 FNYEAQ. This CDR3 has 18 amino acids. The CDR3 DNA is TGTGCCAGCAGCTTAGGTGGGCGCGGGACTAGCGGCGCCAATGAGCAGTTCTTC. Translating it yields CASSLGGRGTSGANEQFF.

This clone was seen a few times. V is TRBV6-5 and J is TRBJ1-2; D unresolved. CDR3 length: 14 residues. Germline CDR1 reads MNHEY; CDR2 reads SVGAGI. V was shortened by 3 bases and J by 2 bases, with 10 bases between the two germline ends. CDR3 sequence reads: CASSYRFSNYGYTF. The DNA of the CDR3 is TGTGCCAGCAGTTATAGGTTCTCGAACTATGGCTACACCTTC.

CDR3 nucleotides: TGTGCCAGCAGCCCCGGGACTAGCGGGGGGTGGGAGACCCAGTACTTC. This translates into CASSPGTSGGWETQYF. The chain employs TRBV9 and TRBJ2-5; TRBD2 agrees at 15 bases. Per the germline V gene, CDR1 is SGDLS and CDR2 is YYNGEE. The CDR3 sequence is 16 residues long. V was clipped by 4 bases and J by 5 bases; unmatched bases: 6. Variable domain in full (rest from reference TRBV9 and TRBJ2-5): DSGVTQTPKHLITATGQRVTLRCSPRSGDLSVYWYQQSLDQGLQFLIQYYNGEERAKGNILERFSAQQFPDLHSELNLSSLELGDSALYFCASSPGTSGGWETQYFGPGTRLLVL.

This CDR3 reads CSVGGAGAFF. Written as DNA, the CDR3 is TGCAGCGTTGGGGGGGCTGGGGCTTTCTTT. V gene TRBV29-1 combines with J gene TRBJ1-1; a possible D gene is TRBD1 (6 bases). The CDR3 loop spans 10 amino acids. Germline V lookup: CDR1 SQVTM, CDR2 ANQGSEA. The V end was cut by 4 bases, the J end by 11 bases, with 11 bases between.

The chain recombines TRBV19 with TRBJ1-2, with D possibly TRBD1 on 5 matching bases. V was clipped by 10 bases and J by 4 bases, with 31 bases between them. Germline CDR1 is LNHDA and CDR2 is SQIVND (reference sequence). The CDR3 has 18 amino acids. CDR3 coding DNA: TGTGCCACTACGCCTAAACGGTTGCATGGACGAGACAGCTATGGCTACACCTTC. It translates to CATTPKRLHGRDSYGYTF.

The chain employs TRBV7-9 and TRBJ1-5, with a tentative D call TRBD1 (6 bases). Germline CDR1 and CDR2: SEHNR and FQNEAQ (reference sequence). Trimming took 5 bases from V and 4 from J, leaving 12 bases between them. The CDR3 runs to 14 residues. The CDR3 is CASSHGQRNQPQHF. The DNA for the CDR3 is TGTGCCAGCAGCCACGGACAGAGGAATCAGCCCCAGCATTTT.

Here the CDR3 DNA reads TGCGCCAGCAGCCAAGGAACTAGCGTCCAAGAGACCCAGTACTTC. Protein: CASSQGTSVQETQYF. This chain uses TRBV4-3 with TRBJ2-5; 7 positions agree with TRBD2. Trimming took 1 base from V and 1 from J; bases not matched to a gene: 3. Germline V lookup: CDR1 LGHNA, CDR2 YSLEER. This CDR3 has 15 amino acids.

The chain couples TRBV11-3 to TRBJ1-1; TRBD1 might be the D (6 bases). Germline V CDR1 and CDR2: SGHNT, YENEEA. This CDR3 is built from 14 residues. With 5 bases removed from V and 2 bases from J, the gap between germline ends came to 12 bases. The CDR3 protein is CASSPGGTNTEAFF. CDR3 nucleotide sequence: TGTGCCAGCAGCCCGGGGGGGACAAACACTGAAGCTTTCTTT.